These 27 T cell receptor beta chains came from one sample sequenced in a study of T cells in Graves' hyperthyroidism and ophthalmopathy (dated by TCRdb to between 2018 and 2021). The library was prepared using multiplex PCR. Sequencing used an Illumina HiSeq 2000. The TCR beta CDR3 regions were amplified from the RNA transcripts. A first-round RT-PCR of the TCR CDR3 used the HTBI primer set with the Qiagen OneStep RT-PCR kit. Clones were called with MiXCR by TCRdb after fastp trimmed the public reads at Q25, and only in-frame beta chains were retained. Each entry is one CDR3 protein sequence, shown with its most common DNA and genes. This sample is represented by 600,000 or so distinct CDR3 sequences; 14% of them were singletons. The ten largest clones take up about 12% of the sample. The sequencing input was blood. The receptor source for this set is a woman between 50 and 59 years old with Graves' ophthalmopathy.

The sample holds a few counts of this clonotype. V and J are TRBV12-3 or TRBV12-4 and TRBJ1-5; the D gene is possibly TRBD1 (5 bases). This CDR3 is built from 12 residues. V was trimmed by 7 bases and J by 3 bases, leaving 7 bases between them. CDR3 in amino acids: CASTTDNQPQHF. In DNA form, the CDR3 reads TGTGCCAGCACGACAGACAATCAGCCCCAGCATTTT.

Comment on this clonotype: A much larger clone sits a single nucleotide away, making a read error possible. The CDR3 loop reads CATSRPGDRYYEQHF. For the CDR3, the DNA is TGTGCCACCAGCAGACCTGGGGACAGATATTACGAGCAGCACTTC. The chain has TRBV15 and TRBJ2-7; 7 positions match TRBD1. Germline assignment: CDR1 LNHNV and CDR2 YYDKDF (reference sequence). The CDR3 runs 15 residues.

At least ten counts were recorded for this clonotype. The chain employs TRBV20-1 and TRBJ2-5; 7 bases fit TRBD1. The CDR3 contains 13 residues. The J segment lost 4 bases and the V segment lost 6 bases, leaving 8 bases of the junction unmatched. The V gene's germline CDR1 is DFQATT and CDR2 SNEGSKA (reference sequence). The CDR3 here is CSARQGFSETQYF. The CDR3, as DNA: TGCAGTGCCAGACAGGGATTCTCAGAGACCCAGTACTTC.

This clonotype has a count of ten or more. The chain uses TRBV7-9 and TRBJ2-1; D is unresolved. Germline assignment: CDR1 SEHNR and CDR2 FQNEAQ (reference sequence). Trimming shortened V by 2 bases and J by 0 bases, and 14 bases separated the two germline ends. This CDR3 contains 17 residues. CDR3 loop: CASSLTVSVSSYNEQFF. DNA of the CDR3: TGTGCCAGCAGCTTAACGGTTTCTGTTAGCTCCTACAATGAGCAGTTCTTC.

This clonotype was observed at least ten times. J is TRBJ1-1 and V is TRBV3-2; TRBD1, the table's D call, was not compared with the DNA. TRBV3-2 is labeled a pseudogene. The CDR3 spans 14 residues. The CDR3 sequence: CASSQVSQASRAFF. CDR3 nucleotide sequence: TGTGCCAGCAGCCAAGTTTCACAGGCTTCACGAGCTTTCTTT.

This clonotype was seen more than once but under ten times. The V and J genes are TRBV29-1 and TRBJ2-1; 9 bases match TRBD2. Germline values: CDR1 SQVTM, CDR2 ANQGSEA. CDR3 length: 15 residues. After removal of 4 bases from V and 3 bases from J, the junction contained 7 bases not matched to a gene. In nucleotides, the CDR3 is TGCAGCGTTGGGCTAGCGGGAATGAGCTACAATGAGCAGTTCTTC. It specifies CSVGLAGMSYNEQFF.

On this clonotype itself: It may be a read error: a sequence one base away is much more abundant. V gene TRBV6-5 combines with J gene TRBJ2-2, with 15 bases matching TRBD2. Germline V lookup: CDR1 MNHEY, CDR2 SVGAGI. The V segment lost 8 bases and the J segment 5 bases; nucleotides outside the gene matches: 6. The CDR3 has 16 residues. CDR3 loop: CASCSGTSGRTGELFF. CDR3 sequence (DNA): TGTGCCAGCTGTTCCGGGACTAGCGGGAGGACCGGGGAGCTGTTTTTT.

This clonotype was counted between two and nine times. CDR3 coding DNA: TGTGCCAGCAGTTCCGGGACTAGGCCTGGGAGTGAGCAGTTCTTC. Its protein is CASSSGTRPGSEQFF. J is TRBJ2-1 and V is TRBV28, with 8 bases aligning to TRBD2. The V gene end was trimmed by 4 bases and the J gene end by 9 bases; junction bases not matched to a gene: 11. CDR3 length: 15 residues. Germline CDR1 reads MDHEN; CDR2 reads SYDVKM.

This clonotype was found many times. The chain is built from TRBV2 and TRBJ2-1; 9 bases map to TRBD2. V lost 6 bases, J lost 6 bases, and 6 bases stayed unmatched. CDR1 SNHLY and CDR2 FYNNEI come from the germline V gene. The CDR3 sequence is 14 residues long. The CDR3 coding sequence is TGTGCCAGCAGCGGACTAGCGCGAGCCAATGAGCAGTTCTTC. This sequence encodes CASSGLARANEQFF.

This clonotype has a count of ten or more. The CDR3 loop reads CASRQGTNEKLFF. CDR3 DNA: TGTGCCAGCAGACAGGGGACGAATGAAAAACTGTTTTTT. The V gene is TRBV6-1, the J gene TRBJ1-4, with 7 bases lining up with TRBD1. V shed 6 bases and J 5 bases; nucleotides not matched to a gene: 3. In germline, CDR1 is MNHNS, CDR2 SASEGT. This CDR3 spans 13 amino acids.

The table lists this clonotype with a few counts. The chain combines TRBV28 with TRBJ2-2, with TRBD1 identical over 8 bases. This CDR3 has 14 amino acids. Germline loops: CDR1 MDHEN, CDR2 SYDVKM. Losses at the gene ends were 6 bases for V and 3 bases for J; bases not matched to a gene: 3. The CDR3 DNA is TGTGCCAGCAGGACAGGGGTTCACACCGGGGAGCTGTTTTTT. It specifies CASRTGVHTGELFF.

The chain employs TRBV15 and TRBJ1-2; D uncertain. The CDR3 is 13 amino acids. Trimming shortened V by 4 bases and J by 0 bases, and 6 bases separated the two germline ends. Per germline, CDR1 LNHNV and CDR2 YYDKDF (reference sequence). As DNA, the CDR3 is TGTGCCACCAGCACACCGACTAACTATGGCTACACCTTC. It specifies CATSTPTNYGYTF.

This clonotype appeared many times. The chain joins TRBV12-3 or TRBV12-4 to TRBJ2-1; 8 nucleotides match TRBD2. The CDR3 sequence is 19 residues long. Losses at the gene ends were 6 bases for V and 0 bases for J; bases not matched to a gene: 16. The CDR3 nucleotides read TGTGCCAGCAGCCCGGGGGGGAGCCTGGGAGCGGACTCCTACAATGAGCAGTTCTTC. It codes for CASSPGGSLGADSYNEQFF.

Many counts were recorded for this clonotype. The CDR3 protein is CASSLFRDTEAFF. CDR3 DNA: TGCGCCAGCAGCTTGTTCAGGGACACTGAAGCTTTCTTT. This chain joins TRBV5-1 and TRBJ1-1; D is perhaps TRBD1 (5 bases). V was pared by 1 base and J by 3 bases, with 7 bases between. Germline CDR1 and CDR2: SGHRS and YFSETQ. The CDR3 consists of 13 residues.

This clonotype was seen more than once but under ten times. The rearrangement joins TRBV14 to TRBJ2-3; 10 bases line up with TRBD2. Trimming removed 8 bases from V and 4 bases from J; junction bases left unmatched: 6. The CDR3 extends over 14 amino acids. Per the germline V gene, CDR1 is SGHDN and CDR2 is FVKESK. The CDR3 DNA reads TGTGCCAGCTCTAGCGGGAGTGGGGCAGATACGCAGTATTTT. Translating gives CASSSGSGADTQYF.

Ten or more counts support this clonotype. The V gene is TRBV27, the J gene TRBJ2-7; 8 nucleotides match TRBD1. The CDR3 is made up of 18 amino acids. V lost 6 bases, J lost 2 bases, and 18 bases stayed unmatched. Germline values: CDR1 MNHEY, CDR2 SMNVEV (reference sequence). CDR3 sequence reads: CASRSFRQGTTRPYEQYF. DNA of the CDR3: TGTGCCAGCAGGAGCTTTAGACAGGGGACCACACGCCCCTACGAGCAGTACTTC.

Many counts were recorded for this clonotype. J is TRBJ2-1 and V is TRBV7-8; D possibly matches TRBD1 or TRBD2 (5 bases each). The CDR3 is 17 amino acids. CDR1 and CDR2 (germline): SGHVS, FQNEAQ. V gave up 6 bases and J gave up 7 bases, with 25 bases separating them. For the CDR3, the DNA is TGTGCCAGCAGATCTTTCAGTGGGACCCCCAGGGAGAATGAGCAGTTCTTC. It yields the protein CASRSFSGTPRENEQFF.

Turning to this clonotype: This clone may be a read error of a much larger clone one base away. The gene calls are TRBV6-5 and TRBJ2-2; unclear D gene. CDR1 is MNHEY and CDR2 is SVGAGI in the germline V gene. This CDR3 is 16 amino acids long. The CDR3: CAGSYLPGANTGELFF. CDR3 DNA sequence: TGTGCCGGCAGTTACCTGCCAGGCGCGAACACCGGGGAGCTGTTTTTT.

Many counts were recorded for this clonotype. This chain connects TRBV28 to TRBJ2-1, with D perhaps matching TRBD1 (5 bases). The CDR3 covers 15 residues. The germline CDR1 and CDR2 sequences are MDHEN and SYDVKM. With 2 bases removed from V and 7 bases from J, the gap between germline ends came to 15 bases. The CDR3 coding sequence is TGTGCCAGCAGTTTACCAACAGGCGTGGGGAATGAGCAGTTCTTC. It is translated as CASSLPTGVGNEQFF.

This clonotype was seen repeatedly, ten times or more. The chain employs TRBV24-1 and TRBJ2-1; no clear D. The CDR3 totals 11 residues. Germline-derived CDR1 and CDR2 are KGHDR and SFDVKD. Trimming pared 6 bases from V and 9 bases from J, leaving 8 bases between. The CDR3 DNA sequence: TGTGCCACCAGTACGCATGGTGAGCAGTTCTTC. As protein: CATSTHGEQFF.

Here the CDR3 reads CAGGQGVYNSPLHF. DNA for the CDR3: TGTGCCGGCGGACAGGGTGTTTATAATTCACCCCTCCACTTT. The chain employs TRBV7-9 and TRBJ1-6; 8 positions match TRBD1. Trimming removed 11 bases from V and 4 bases from J; junction bases left unmatched: 7. This CDR3 region has 14 residues. Germline V gene data show CDR1 as SEHNR and CDR2 as FQNEAQ (reference sequence).

The chain combines TRBV20-1 with TRBJ2-5; 13 bases agree with TRBD2. The CDR3 has 17 amino acids. J lost 6 bases, V lost 1 base, and 11 bases had no gene match. In germline, CDR1 is DFQATT, CDR2 SNEGSKA (reference sequence). CDR3 coding DNA: TGCAGTGCTAGAGTTATGGGACTAGCGGGGAAGGAGAAGACCCAGTACTTC. Protein sequence: CSARVMGLAGKEKTQYF.

At least ten counts were recorded for this clonotype. The chain employs TRBV20-1 and TRBJ2-5; 8 bases map to TRBD2. The V gene end was trimmed by 1 base and the J gene end by 5 bases; junction bases not matched to a gene: 15. This CDR3 is built from 17 residues. The germline V gene has CDR1 DFQATT and CDR2 SNEGSKA (reference sequence). The CDR3 here is CSARGTGGHVGFETQYF. CDR3 sequence (DNA): TGCAGTGCTAGAGGGACGGGGGGGCACGTGGGGTTTGAGACCCAGTACTTC.

This clonotype was seen repeatedly, ten times or more. The V and J genes are TRBV20-1 and TRBJ1-1, with a tentative D call TRBD1 (5 bases). From germline, CDR1 is DFQATT and CDR2 SNEGSKA (reference sequence). This CDR3 is built from 14 residues. V was trimmed by 3 bases and J by 3 bases, leaving 14 bases between them. The CDR3 region is CSARGGGGDTEAFF. For the CDR3, the DNA is TGCAGTGCTAGGGGGGGAGGAGGGGACACTGAAGCTTTCTTT.

In its sample, this clonotype was seen many times. V usage is TRBV3-1 and J usage is TRBJ1-1; 8 nucleotides match TRBD1. CDR3 length: 13 amino acids. Trimming removed 3 bases from V and 6 bases from J; junction bases left unmatched: 3. CDR1 LGHDT and CDR2 YNNKEL come from the germline V gene (reference sequence). In nucleotides, the CDR3 is TGTGCCAGCAGCCAGGTACAGGGGGCTGAAGCTTTCTTT. Amino acid sequence: CASSQVQGAEAFF.

This clonotype was seen many times. The chain recombines TRBV20-1 with TRBJ2-5; possibly TRBD2 for D (6 bases). The CDR3 runs 11 residues. The V gene lost 3 bases and the J gene lost 14 bases, with 16 bases spanning the gap. Germline CDR1 and CDR2: DFQATT and SNEGSKA (reference sequence). DNA for the CDR3: TGCAGTGCTAGTGGGGAGACCGGGAGCTACTTC. Translating it yields CSASGETGSYF.

As concerns this clonotype: A clone one base away is much larger, so this may be a read error. The chain has TRBV11-3 and TRBJ2-2; 13 bases line up with TRBD2. The CDR3 loop spans 16 amino acids. CDR1 is SGHNT and CDR2 is YENEEA in the germline V gene. The CDR3 DNA reads TGTGCCAGCCTCGGACTAGCGGGAGAAAGTACCGGGGAGCCGTTTTTT. Encoded protein: CASLGLAGESTGEPFF.